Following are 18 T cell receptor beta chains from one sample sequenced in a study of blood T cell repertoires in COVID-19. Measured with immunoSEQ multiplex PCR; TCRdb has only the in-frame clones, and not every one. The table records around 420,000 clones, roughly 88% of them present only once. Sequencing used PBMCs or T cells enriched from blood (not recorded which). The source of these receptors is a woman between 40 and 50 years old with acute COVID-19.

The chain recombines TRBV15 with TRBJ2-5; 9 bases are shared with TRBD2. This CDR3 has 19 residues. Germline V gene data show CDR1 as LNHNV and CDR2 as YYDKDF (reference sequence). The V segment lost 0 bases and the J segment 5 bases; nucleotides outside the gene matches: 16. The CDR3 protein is CATSRDFRAGGRSRETQYF. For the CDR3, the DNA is TGTGCCACCAGCAGAGATTTCCGGGCGGGGGGGCGGTCGAGGGAGACCCAGTACTTC.

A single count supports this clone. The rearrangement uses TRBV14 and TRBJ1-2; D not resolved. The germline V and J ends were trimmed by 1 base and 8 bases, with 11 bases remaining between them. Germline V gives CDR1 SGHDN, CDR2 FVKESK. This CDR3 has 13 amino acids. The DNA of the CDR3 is TGTGCCAGCAGCCAAGGTCAATCTCGGGGCTACACCTTC. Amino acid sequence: CASSQGQSRGYTF.

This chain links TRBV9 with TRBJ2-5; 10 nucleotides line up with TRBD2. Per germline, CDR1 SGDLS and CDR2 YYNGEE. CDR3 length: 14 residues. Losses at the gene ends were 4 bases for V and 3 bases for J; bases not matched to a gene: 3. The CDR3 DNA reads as TGTGCCAGCAGCCCAGGACTAGCGGAAGAGACCCAGTACTTC. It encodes CASSPGLAEETQYF.

The CDR3 sequence is CSASRRGNYGYTF. CDR3 nucleotides: TGCAGTGCTAGTCGTCGGGGGAACTATGGCTACACCTTC. V gene TRBV20-1 combines with J gene TRBJ1-2; D possibly corresponds to TRBD1 (5 bases). With 3 bases removed from V and 2 bases from J, the gap between germline ends came to 10 bases. This CDR3 is 13 amino acids long. Germline V lookup: CDR1 DFQATT, CDR2 SNEGSKA (reference sequence).

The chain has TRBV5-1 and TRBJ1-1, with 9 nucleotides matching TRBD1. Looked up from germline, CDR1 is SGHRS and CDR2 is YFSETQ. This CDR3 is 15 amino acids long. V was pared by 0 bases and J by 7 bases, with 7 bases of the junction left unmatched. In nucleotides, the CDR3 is TGCGCCAGCAGCTTGGGGGGACAGGGCGGACTTGAAGCTTTCTTT. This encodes CASSLGGQGGLEAFF.

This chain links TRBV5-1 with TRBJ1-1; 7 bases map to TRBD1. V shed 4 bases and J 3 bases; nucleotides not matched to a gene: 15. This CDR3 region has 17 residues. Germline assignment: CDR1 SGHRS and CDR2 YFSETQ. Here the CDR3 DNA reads TGCGCCAGCAGCCCGGAGGCAGGGGGTGCGCCTTACACTGAAGCTTTCTTT. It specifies CASSPEAGGAPYTEAFF.

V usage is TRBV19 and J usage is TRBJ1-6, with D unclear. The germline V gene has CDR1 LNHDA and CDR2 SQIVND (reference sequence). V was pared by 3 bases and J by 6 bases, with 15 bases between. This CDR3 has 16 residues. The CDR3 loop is CASSMNSPLPNSPLHF. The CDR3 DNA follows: TGTGCCAGTAGTATGAACAGCCCTCTCCCTAATTCACCCCTCCACTTT.

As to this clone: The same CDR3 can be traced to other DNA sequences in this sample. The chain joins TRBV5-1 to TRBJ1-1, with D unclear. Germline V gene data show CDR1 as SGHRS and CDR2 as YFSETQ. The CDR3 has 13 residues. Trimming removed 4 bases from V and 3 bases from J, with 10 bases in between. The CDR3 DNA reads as TGCGCCAGCAGCCTATCACGGGACACTGAAGCTTTCTTT. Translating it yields CASSLSRDTEAFF.

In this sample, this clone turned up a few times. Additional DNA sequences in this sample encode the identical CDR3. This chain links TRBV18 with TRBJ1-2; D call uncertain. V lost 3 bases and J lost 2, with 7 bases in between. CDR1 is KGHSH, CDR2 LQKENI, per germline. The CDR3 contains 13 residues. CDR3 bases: TGTGCCAGCTCACCGCCAGGAAACTATGGCTACACCTTC. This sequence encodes CASSPPGNYGYTF.

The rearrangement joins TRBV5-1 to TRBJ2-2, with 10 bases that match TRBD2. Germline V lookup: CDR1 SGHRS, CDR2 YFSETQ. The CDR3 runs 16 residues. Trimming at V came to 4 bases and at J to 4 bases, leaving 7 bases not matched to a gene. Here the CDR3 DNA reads TGCGCCAGCAGCGTACCGGGACTAGCGACCACCGGGGAGCTGTTTTTT. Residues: CASSVPGLATTGELFF.

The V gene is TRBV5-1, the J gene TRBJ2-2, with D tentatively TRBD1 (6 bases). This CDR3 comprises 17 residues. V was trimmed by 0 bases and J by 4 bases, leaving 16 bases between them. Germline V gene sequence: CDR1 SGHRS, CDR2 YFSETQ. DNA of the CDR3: TGCGCCAGCAGCTTGGCCAGAGGGGGTCGGGGCACCGGGGAGCTGTTTTTT. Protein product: CASSLARGGRGTGELFF.

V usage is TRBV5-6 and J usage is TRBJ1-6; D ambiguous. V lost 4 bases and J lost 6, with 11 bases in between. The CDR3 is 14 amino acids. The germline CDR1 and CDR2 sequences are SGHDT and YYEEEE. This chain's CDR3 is CASSRRLLNSPLHF. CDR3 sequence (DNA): TGTGCCAGCAGCCGGAGGTTACTTAATTCACCCCTCCACTTT.

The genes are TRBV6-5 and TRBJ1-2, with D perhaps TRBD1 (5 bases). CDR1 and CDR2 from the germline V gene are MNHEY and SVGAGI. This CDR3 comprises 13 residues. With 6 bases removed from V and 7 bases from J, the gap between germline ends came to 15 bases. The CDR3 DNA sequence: TGTGCCAGCAGGGATTTAGGGGCAGTTGGCTACACCTTC. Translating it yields CASRDLGAVGYTF.

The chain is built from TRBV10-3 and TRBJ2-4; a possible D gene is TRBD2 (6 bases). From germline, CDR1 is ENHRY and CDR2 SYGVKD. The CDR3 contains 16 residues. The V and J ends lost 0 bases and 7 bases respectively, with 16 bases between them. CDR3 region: CAISESGLMPGNIQYF. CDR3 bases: TGTGCCATCAGTGAGTCGGGACTTATGCCAGGGAACATTCAGTACTTC.

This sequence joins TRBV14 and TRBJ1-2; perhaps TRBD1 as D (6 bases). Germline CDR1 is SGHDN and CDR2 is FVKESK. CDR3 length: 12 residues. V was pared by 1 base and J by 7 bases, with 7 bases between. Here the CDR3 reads CASSQGRGGYTF. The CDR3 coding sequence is TGTGCCAGCAGCCAAGGCAGGGGTGGCTACACCTTC.

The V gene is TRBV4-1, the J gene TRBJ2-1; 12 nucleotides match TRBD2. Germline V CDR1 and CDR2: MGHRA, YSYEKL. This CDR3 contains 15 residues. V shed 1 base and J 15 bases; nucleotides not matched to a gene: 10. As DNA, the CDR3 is TGCGCCAGCAGCCAAGGGGACCTAGCGGGGGGGCCCCCGTTCTTC. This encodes CASSQGDLAGGPPFF.

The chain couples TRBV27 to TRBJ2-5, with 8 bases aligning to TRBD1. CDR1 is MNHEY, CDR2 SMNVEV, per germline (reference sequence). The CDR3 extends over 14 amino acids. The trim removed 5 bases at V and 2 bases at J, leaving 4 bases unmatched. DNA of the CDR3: TGTGCCAGCAGTATCAGGGGGCTACAAGAGACCCAGTACTTC. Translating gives CASSIRGLQETQYF.

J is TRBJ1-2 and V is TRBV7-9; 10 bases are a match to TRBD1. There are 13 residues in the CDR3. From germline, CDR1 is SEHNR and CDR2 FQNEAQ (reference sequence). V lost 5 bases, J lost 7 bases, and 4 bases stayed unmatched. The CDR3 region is CASSTGTGVGYTF. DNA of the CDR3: TGTGCCAGCAGCACGGGGACAGGGGTTGGCTACACCTTC.